Below are 27 T cell receptor beta chains sequenced from a single sample in a study of blood T cell repertoires in COVID-19. The assay was immunoSEQ multiplex PCR, and TCRdb's table has in-frame clones only and misses some. The repertoire includes about 480,000 clones, 89% of them detected once, and around 0.9% sits in the top ten. The specimen sequenced was peripheral blood. The receptors originated from a man between 18 and 35 years old with COVID-19, enrolled during active disease.

J is TRBJ2-2 and V is TRBV19; TRBD2 matches at 7 bases. The V segment lost 3 bases and the J segment 3 bases; nucleotides outside the gene matches: 4. Per germline, CDR1 LNHDA and CDR2 SQIVND (reference sequence). The CDR3 spans 15 residues. The CDR3 loop reads CASSMASGYTGELFF. DNA of the CDR3: TGTGCCAGTAGTATGGCTAGCGGATACACCGGGGAGCTGTTTTTT.

The rearrangement joins TRBV9 to TRBJ2-1, with 12 bases that match TRBD2. J gave up 6 bases and V 4 bases, and 8 bases lay outside the gene matches. Germline CDR1 SGDLS, CDR2 YYNGEE. CDR3 length: 16 amino acids. DNA of the CDR3: TGTGCCAGCAGCCCCTGGACTAGCGGGAAGGTCAATGAGCAGTTCTTC. This translates into CASSPWTSGKVNEQFF.

The chain links TRBV4-2 to TRBJ2-1; 10 nucleotides agree with TRBD2. The germline V gene encodes CDR1 LGHNA and CDR2 YNFKEQ. V trimming: 0 bases; J trimming: 3 bases; junction bases outside the gene matches: 8. There are 18 residues in the CDR3. The CDR3 loop reads CASSQDLSGRAGYNEQFF. The CDR3 DNA is TGTGCCAGCAGCCAAGATTTGAGCGGGAGGGCCGGCTACAATGAGCAGTTCTTC.

The chain recombines TRBV10-2 with TRBJ1-3; D might be TRBD1 (5 bases). The germline gives CDR1 WSHSY, CDR2 SAAADI. This CDR3 contains 13 residues. V was trimmed by 7 bases and J by 4 bases, leaving 11 bases between them. The CDR3 reads CASKEGSGNTIYF. CDR3 coding DNA: TGCGCCAGCAAGGAGGGGTCAGGAAACACCATATATTTT.

The V call is TRBV11-2, the J call TRBJ2-2; a possible D gene is TRBD1 (6 bases). The CDR3 length is 16 residues. V was cut by 1 base and J by 4 bases, with 13 bases left in between. Germline lookup yields CDR1 SGHAT and CDR2 FQNNGV. CDR3 sequence: CASSLGSGEFTGELFF. DNA of the CDR3: TGTGCCAGCAGCTTAGGTTCAGGGGAATTCACCGGGGAGCTGTTTTTT.

This clone occurred once. The chain carries TRBV11-3 and TRBJ1-1; tentatively, D is TRBD1 (5 bases). V was cut by 2 bases and J by 2 bases, with 12 bases left in between. This CDR3 is built from 15 residues. Germline-derived CDR1 and CDR2 are SGHNT and YENEEA. The CDR3 nucleotides are TGTGCCAGCAGCTTAACGGTCAGGGATAACACTGAAGCTTTCTTT. It specifies CASSLTVRDNTEAFF.

The chain combines TRBV6-2 or TRBV6-3 with TRBJ2-7, with 12 nucleotides matching TRBD1. CDR3 size: 15 residues. With 2 bases clipped from V and 5 bases from J, the junction kept 4 bases outside the gene matches. Germline CDR1 is MNHEY and CDR2 is SVGEGT. CDR3 sequence reads: CASSYGTGGWNEQYF. The CDR3 DNA follows: TGTGCCAGCAGTTACGGGACAGGGGGCTGGAACGAGCAGTACTTC.

This clone was found many times. The rearrangement uses TRBV2 and TRBJ1-2; D is uncertain. The V end lost 8 bases, the J end lost 8 bases, and 18 bases lay between the germline ends. The CDR3 extends over 13 amino acids. The germline V gene encodes CDR1 SNHLY and CDR2 FYNNEI. The DNA for the CDR3 is TGTGCCAGCGGTTCTTTGGTATATCAGGGCTACACCTTC. It is translated as CASGSLVYQGYTF. Using reference TRBV2 and TRBJ1-2 for the parts outside the CDR3, the full variable domain is EPEVTQTPSHQVTQMGQEVILRCVPISNHLYFYWYRQILGQKVEFLVSFYNNEISEKSEIFDDQFSVERPDGSNFTLKIRSTKLEDSAMYFCASGSLVYQGYTFGSGTRLTVV.

The V and J genes are TRBV19 and TRBJ1-2; D is uncertain. The CDR3 totals 13 residues. The germline gives CDR1 LNHDA, CDR2 SQIVND (reference sequence). V lost 8 bases and J lost 8, with 18 bases in between. The CDR3 sequence is CASQVGTAWGYTF. The CDR3 bases are TGTGCCAGTCAGGTCGGTACAGCTTGGGGCTACACCTTC.

V and J are TRBV4-2 and TRBJ2-1; 8 nucleotides agree with TRBD2. V was clipped by 0 bases and J by 8 bases; unmatched bases: 9. CDR3 length: 16 amino acids. From germline, CDR1 is LGHNA and CDR2 YNFKEQ. The CDR3: CASSQEWSGSTYEQFF. CDR3 DNA: TGTGCCAGCAGCCAAGAATGGAGCGGGAGTACGTATGAGCAGTTCTTC.

This chain uses TRBV19 with TRBJ1-5; TRBD1 is a possible D gene (5 bases). V lost 2 bases and J 0 bases, leaving 17 bases between the germline ends. CDR3 length equals 18 residues. Germline V CDR1 and CDR2: LNHDA, SQIVND (reference sequence). As DNA, the CDR3 is TGTGCCAGTAGTATACCGAACAGGAGGGCATATAGCAATCAGCCCCAGCATTTT. Protein sequence: CASSIPNRRAYSNQPQHF.

The chain is built from TRBV25-1 and TRBJ2-5, with D possibly being TRBD2 (5 bases). Trimming took off 8 bases at V and 5 bases at J, with 9 bases between the two ends. CDR1 is MGHDK and CDR2 is SYGVNS in the germline V gene. The CDR3 length is 11 residues. Here the CDR3 DNA reads TGTGCCAGCGGGAGTGGGGAGACCCAGTACTTC. This sequence encodes CASGSGETQYF.

The rearrangement links TRBV19 to TRBJ1-3, with TRBD1 matching over 7 bases. Trimming removed 7 bases from V and 8 bases from J; junction bases left unmatched: 14. This CDR3 has 15 amino acids. Per germline, CDR1 LNHDA and CDR2 SQIVND (reference sequence). The CDR3 spells CASTIEVGQWYTIYF. CDR3 sequence (DNA): TGTGCCAGTACTATTGAGGTGGGACAGTGGTACACCATATATTTT.

The genes are TRBV6-5 and TRBJ2-7; TRBD2 is a possible D gene (6 bases). Germline V lookup: CDR1 MNHEY, CDR2 SVGAGI. The V end lost 3 bases, the J end lost 2 bases, and 14 bases lay between the germline ends. CDR3 length: 15 amino acids. The CDR3 region has the DNA TGTGCCAGCAGTTATATTGTGGGAGGAGCCTACGAGCAGTACTTC. It translates to CASSYIVGGAYEQYF.

This clone came up once. The chain employs TRBV19 and TRBJ1-5; possible D gene TRBD1, 5 bases. Trimming shortened V by 3 bases and J by 2 bases, and 11 bases separated the two germline ends. There are 15 residues in the CDR3. Germline V gene sequence: CDR1 LNHDA, CDR2 SQIVND (reference sequence). The chain's CDR3 is CASSMGRVGNQPQHF. The CDR3 bases are TGTGCCAGTAGTATGGGCAGGGTCGGCAATCAGCCCCAGCATTTT. The full variable domain, its missing parts supplied by reference TRBV19 and TRBJ1-5, is DGGITQSPKYLFRKEGQNVTLSCEQNLNHDAMYWYRQDPGQGLRLIYYSQIVNDFQKGDIAEGYSVSREKKESFPLTVTSAQKNPTAFYLCASSMGRVGNQPQHFGDGTRLSIL.

V gene TRBV2 combines with J gene TRBJ1-3; D might be TRBD1 (5 bases). Trimming removed 5 bases from V and 0 bases from J, with 14 bases in between. CDR1 SNHLY and CDR2 FYNNEI come from the germline V gene. The length of the CDR3 is 16 residues. The CDR3 DNA reads as TGTGCCAGCAGTCGGGACTTTCTGAGCTCTGGAAACACCATATATTTT. Amino acids: CASSRDFLSSGNTIYF.

The chain uses TRBV5-6 and TRBJ1-1; maybe TRBD1 (6 bases). There are 13 residues in the CDR3. Germline-derived CDR1 and CDR2 are SGHDT and YYEEEE. Trimming stripped 3 bases from V and 6 bases from J, with 12 bases between. The CDR3, as DNA: TGTGCCAGCAGCTGGCGGGGGCGACCTGAAGCTTTCTTT. This gives the protein CASSWRGRPEAFF.

CDR3 residues: CASSLGQGRGETQYF. In DNA, the CDR3 is TGTGCCAGCAGCTTAGGGCAGGGAAGAGGCGAGACCCAGTACTTC. The rearrangement links TRBV7-9 to TRBJ2-5, with a tentative D call TRBD1 (5 bases). CDR1 SEHNR and CDR2 FQNEAQ come from the germline V gene (reference sequence). This CDR3 comprises 15 residues. Trimming stripped 1 base from V and 5 bases from J, with 14 bases between.

The chain couples TRBV6-5 to TRBJ2-1; 9 bases are a match to TRBD2. There are 14 residues in the CDR3. The V gene end was trimmed by 8 bases and the J gene end by 4 bases; junction bases not matched to a gene: 6. Germline V gene sequence: CDR1 MNHEY, CDR2 SVGAGI. Here the CDR3 DNA reads TGTGCCAGCCGGAGCGGGGGGCCATACAATGAGCAGTTCTTC. It codes for CASRSGGPYNEQFF.

The DNA for the CDR3 is TGTGCCAGCAGCCTGAGGACTAGCGGGAACACCGGGGAGCTGTTTTTT. It codes for CASSLRTSGNTGELFF. The V gene is TRBV11-2, the J gene TRBJ2-2, with 10 bases fitting TRBD2. Losses at the gene ends were 5 bases for V and 1 base for J; bases not matched to a gene: 4. There are 16 residues in the CDR3. Germline-derived CDR1 and CDR2 are SGHAT and FQNNGV.

This sequence joins TRBV18 and TRBJ2-2; the D gene is possibly TRBD1 (6 bases). V lost 5 bases and J 4 bases, leaving 23 bases between the germline ends. This CDR3 is 18 amino acids long. Germline loops: CDR1 KGHSH, CDR2 LQKENI. The CDR3 reads CASSSSLRGQYSTGELFF. The CDR3 bases are TGTGCCAGCTCATCCTCCTTACGTGGACAGTATTCCACCGGGGAGCTGTTTTTT.

V and J are TRBV6-1 and TRBJ1-1; TRBD1 might be the D (5 bases). This CDR3 contains 15 residues. V was shortened by 1 base and J by 4 bases, with 13 bases between the two germline ends. The germline gives CDR1 MNHNS, CDR2 SASEGT. CDR3 region: CASSEVLGLRTEAFF. DNA for the CDR3: TGTGCCAGCAGTGAAGTACTGGGACTGCGCACTGAAGCTTTCTTT.

In this sample, this clone turned up once. The chain combines TRBV2 with TRBJ2-1; a weak D match, TRBD2 (6 bases). The V gene lost 6 bases and the J gene lost 7 bases, with 16 bases spanning the gap. The CDR3 sequence is 14 residues long. Per germline, CDR1 SNHLY and CDR2 FYNNEI. The CDR3 bases are TGTGCCAGCAGCCGACTAGGAAATCAGAATGAGCAGTTCTTC. This encodes CASSRLGNQNEQFF.

The chain couples TRBV27 to TRBJ1-5; possible D gene TRBD1, 5 bases. This CDR3 spans 15 amino acids. The V end lost 2 bases, the J end lost 7 bases, and 15 bases lay between the germline ends. Germline CDR1 MNHEY, CDR2 SMNVEV (reference sequence). The CDR3 region is CASSLLYQGGQPQHF. For the CDR3, the DNA is TGTGCCAGCAGTTTACTCTACCAGGGTGGGCAGCCCCAGCATTTT.

This rearrangement joins TRBV11-2 to TRBJ1-1; D uncertain. The CDR3 is made up of 15 amino acids. V shed 6 bases and J shed 0 bases, with 14 bases lying between them. The germline V gene has CDR1 SGHAT and CDR2 FQNNGV. The CDR3 is CASRKTSGLNTEAFF. CDR3 in DNA: TGTGCCAGCAGAAAAACATCGGGTTTGAACACTGAAGCTTTCTTT.

The V gene is TRBV11-3, the J gene TRBJ2-7; TRBD2 matches 10 bases. J gave up 1 base and V 0 bases, and 3 bases lay outside the gene matches. In germline, CDR1 is SGHNT, CDR2 YENEEA. This CDR3 is built from 16 residues. In DNA form, the CDR3 reads TGTGCCAGCAGCTTAGATGGGACTAGCGTGTCCTACGAGCAGTACTTC. Translation: CASSLDGTSVSYEQYF.

The chain is built from TRBV6-1 and TRBJ2-3; the match to TRBD2 covers 10 bases. Germline CDR1 and CDR2: MNHNS and SASEGT. This CDR3 spans 15 amino acids. J gave up 3 bases and V 4 bases, and 4 bases lay outside the gene matches. The CDR3 bases are TGTGCCAGCAGTGTAGCGGGGGGACCGACAGATACGCAGTATTTT. This encodes CASSVAGGPTDTQYF.